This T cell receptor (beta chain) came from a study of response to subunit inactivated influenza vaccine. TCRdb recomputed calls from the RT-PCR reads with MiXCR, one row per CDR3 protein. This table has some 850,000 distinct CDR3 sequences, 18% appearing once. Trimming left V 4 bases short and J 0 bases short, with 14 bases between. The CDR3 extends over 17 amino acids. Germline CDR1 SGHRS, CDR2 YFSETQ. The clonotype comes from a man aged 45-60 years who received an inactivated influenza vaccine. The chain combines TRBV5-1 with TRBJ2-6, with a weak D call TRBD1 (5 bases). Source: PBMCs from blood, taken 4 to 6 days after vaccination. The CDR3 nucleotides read TGCGCCAGCAGCCCGAGACAGTACAGCTCTGGGGCCAACGTCCTGACTTTC. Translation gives CASSPRQYSSGANVLTF.